This T cell receptor beta chain was found in a study of regulatory T cells in long-lasting Graves disease. CDR3-region Arm-PCR and iRepertoire HTBI primers produced the TCR beta libraries. TCRdb recomputed calls from the multiplex PCR reads with MiXCR, one row per CDR3 protein. The profile shows about 540,000 distinct CDR3 sequences, approximately 13% of them singletons. Stated time point: newly diagnosed GD, antithyroid drugs for less than 3 months. From RNA extracted from PBMCs, the TCR library was made. This clonotype came up many times. Separately, the same data were catalogued under a study of T cells in Graves' hyperthyroidism and ophthalmopathy.

Here the sequenced sample was peripheral blood mononuclear cells (PBMCs), taken at new diagnosis, from a patient treated with antithyroid drugs. The TCR sequence derives from a man aged 25 to 40 with Graves disease.

The CDR3 is CASSLGGGGGYTF. CDR3 bases: TGTGCCAGCAGTTTGGGGGGGGGAGGTGGCTACACCTTC. The rearrangement links TRBV12-3 or TRBV12-4 to TRBJ1-2, with D maybe TRBD1 (5 bases). The CDR3 extends over 13 amino acids. V lost 3 bases and J lost 7, with 12 bases in between.